This TCR beta chain was observed in a study of blood T cells in healthy people across ages. The V gene's germline CDR1 is SNHLY and CDR2 FYNNEI. The CDR3 spans 14 residues. V lost 6 bases, J lost 8 bases, and 10 bases stayed unmatched. This clonotype has a handful of counts. Through a sample-barcoded 5' primer and a J-beta primer mix, a second PCR was run for roughly 7 to 11 cycles. TCRdb independently ran MiXCR on the 5' RACE reads; one entry per CDR3 protein. The repertoire includes hundreds of thousands of distinct CDR3 sequences, around 48% of them detected once, and around an eighth sits in the top ten.

This receptor was taken from a young man in good health. Sequencing input: blood. V is TRBV2 and J is TRBJ1-2; TRBD1 matches at 9 bases. The CDR3 DNA follows: TGTGCCAGCAGCCCCGGGACAGGGTTAGAGGGCTACACCTTC. Translated, it gives CASSPGTGLEGYTF.